The 30 T cell receptor beta chains below were found in one sample sequenced in a study of long-term antiretroviral therapy in people with HIV. Sequencing used immunoSEQ v3.0 at survey level. Profiled with immunoSEQ multiplex PCR; TCRdb holds only in-frame clones, not every one. The sample includes approximately 24,000 clones, roughly 88% seen only once; the top ten take 4.5% to 6%. Sequenced here: unsorted PBMCs, sampled about 4.5 years after starting antiretroviral therapy. The receptors were sampled from a man between 25 and 39 years old with HIV.

V usage is TRBV2 and J usage is TRBJ2-7, with D perhaps assigned TRBD1 or TRBD2 (5 bases each). CDR1 is SNHLY, CDR2 FYNNEI, per germline. The CDR3 is made up of 15 amino acids. Trimming pared 2 bases from V and 3 bases from J, leaving 14 bases between. The CDR3 sequence: CASSERVGVHYEQYF. Here the CDR3 DNA reads TGTGCCAGCAGTGAAAGGGTGGGGGTACACTACGAGCAGTACTTC.

The J gene is TRBJ2-6, the V gene TRBV30; D gene ambiguous. Germline V CDR1 and CDR2: GTSNPN, SVGIG (reference sequence). Deletions cut 2 bases from V and 2 bases from J, with 10 bases between. The CDR3 extends over 15 amino acids. The CDR3, as DNA: TGTGCCTGGAGTCGCCTTGCTACTGGGGCCAACGTCCTGACTTTC. Encoded protein: CAWSRLATGANVLTF.

The chain couples TRBV10-3 to TRBJ2-2; TRBD1 matches 7 bases. Per germline, CDR1 ENHRY and CDR2 SYGVKD. The CDR3 spans 14 residues. V shed 6 bases, J shed 3 bases, and the junction held 4 bases outside the gene matches. In DNA, the CDR3 is TGTGCCATCAGCCTAGGGACAGACACCGGGGAGCTGTTTTTT. Amino acid sequence: CAISLGTDTGELFF.

The V and J genes are TRBV6-5 and TRBJ2-1; 7 bases agree with TRBD2. The CDR3 contains 15 residues. V lost 9 bases to trimming and J lost 4 bases; unmatched junction nucleotides: 12. The V gene's germline CDR1 is MNHEY and CDR2 SVGAGI. The CDR3 DNA is TGTGCCAGTACCCCATCGGGAGGAGGGTACAATGAGCAGTTCTTC. This gives the protein CASTPSGGGYNEQFF.

This chain uses TRBV9 with TRBJ2-2; D is ambiguous. The CDR3 is made up of 14 amino acids. Germline assignment: CDR1 SGDLS and CDR2 YYNGEE. The germline V and J ends were trimmed by 3 bases and 7 bases, with 13 bases remaining between them. CDR3 nucleotide sequence: TGTGCCAGCAGCGGGGAACCTCCGGGCGGGGAGCTGTTTTTT. Translating it yields CASSGEPPGGELFF.

The CDR3 sequence: CASSRTAYTGELFF. CDR3 in DNA: TGCGCCAGCAGCCGAACAGCTTACACCGGGGAGCTGTTTTTT. V gene TRBV4-3 combines with J gene TRBJ2-2; D uncertain. The germline CDR1 and CDR2 sequences are LGHNA and YSLEER. Trimming cost V 4 bases and J 3 bases, with 9 bases left between them. The CDR3 is 14 residues long.

This chain uses TRBV7-9 with TRBJ2-5, with 9 positions matching TRBD1. The end of the DNA is better explained by TRBJ2-7, so the J call may be wrong. Per the germline V gene, CDR1 is SEHNR and CDR2 is FQNEAQ (reference sequence). This CDR3 has 15 amino acids. CDR3 nucleotides: TGTGCCAGCGGTGATTCTCGGGACAGGGTTTACGAGCAGTACTTC. This codes for CASGDSRDRVYEQYF.

The J gene is TRBJ2-1, the V gene TRBV7-9; D is possibly TRBD2 (5 bases). The length of the CDR3 is 13 residues. The V end was cut by 2 bases, the J end by 10 bases, with 12 bases between. CDR1 is SEHNR, CDR2 FQNEAQ, per germline (reference sequence). DNA of the CDR3: TGTGCCAGCAGCTTACCCCAACTAGACGAGCAGTTCTTC. Its translation is CASSLPQLDEQFF.

The chain links TRBV25-1 to TRBJ2-7, with 7 positions matching TRBD1. After removal of 7 bases from V and 0 bases from J, the junction contained 3 bases not matched to a gene. The CDR3 spans 13 residues. Germline CDR1 and CDR2: MGHDK and SYGVNS. CDR3 sequence: CASTWDSSYEQYF. Written as DNA, the CDR3 is TGTGCCAGCACCTGGGACAGCTCCTACGAGCAGTACTTC.

The V call is TRBV5-1, the J call TRBJ1-2; D gene unclear. CDR1 is SGHRS, CDR2 YFSETQ, per germline. This CDR3 has 14 residues. V shed 4 bases and J shed 7 bases, with 17 bases lying between them. The CDR3 here is CASSRPSSGGGYTF. The CDR3 DNA is TGCGCCAGCAGCCGGCCTTCGTCAGGCGGTGGCTACACCTTC.

V and J are TRBV27 and TRBJ2-7; D is unclear. CDR1 is MNHEY, CDR2 SMNVEV, per germline (reference sequence). Trimming left V 6 bases short and J 3 bases short, with 9 bases between. The length of the CDR3 is 12 residues. The chain's CDR3 is CASRDQLYEQYF. The CDR3 DNA reads as TGTGCCAGCAGAGACCAGCTCTACGAGCAGTACTTC.

The rearrangement uses TRBV30 and TRBJ2-1; possibly TRBD2 for D (6 bases). The germline CDR1 and CDR2 sequences are GTSNPN and SVGIG (reference sequence). Trimming removed 2 bases from V and 8 bases from J, with 10 bases in between. CDR3 length equals 12 residues. CDR3 DNA: TGTGCCTGGAGTCGTGGAGGGGATGAGCAGTTCTTC. It is translated as CAWSRGGDEQFF.

The V gene is TRBV7-9, the J gene TRBJ2-1; D is unresolved. There are 17 residues in the CDR3. V dropped 1 base and J dropped 3 bases, with 16 bases sitting between them. Germline V CDR1 and CDR2: SEHNR, FQNEAQ (reference sequence). As DNA, the CDR3 is TGTGCCAGCAGCTTAGGAGCCTGGGCCTCCGACTACAATGAGCAGTTCTTC. This encodes CASSLGAWASDYNEQFF. Full variable domain (remainder filled in from reference TRBV7-9 and TRBJ2-1): DTGVSQNPRHKITKRGQNVTFRCDPISEHNRLYWYRQTLGQGPEFLTYFQNEAQLEKSRLLSDRFSAERPKGSFSTLEIQRTEQGDSAMYLCASSLGAWASDYNEQFFGPGTRLTVL.

DNA of the CDR3: TGTGCCAGCAGCTTACAGGGGCAGGGGCTCAATGAGCAGTTCTTC. This codes for CASSLQGQGLNEQFF. The J gene is TRBJ2-1, the V gene TRBV7-9; tentative D call: TRBD1 (6 bases). Looked up from germline, CDR1 is SEHNR and CDR2 is FQNEAQ (reference sequence). There are 15 residues in the CDR3. Trimming pared 2 bases from V and 6 bases from J, leaving 14 bases between. The entire variable domain, with the rest obtained from reference TRBV7-9 and TRBJ2-1, is as follows: DTGVSQNPRHKITKRGQNVTFRCDPISEHNRLYWYRQTLGQGPEFLTYFQNEAQLEKSRLLSDRFSAERPKGSFSTLEIQRTEQGDSAMYLCASSLQGQGLNEQFFGPGTRLTVL.

The J gene is TRBJ2-3, the V gene TRBV29-1; D is uncertain. Germline loops: CDR1 SQVTM, CDR2 ANQGSEA. CDR3 length: 14 amino acids. V lost 0 bases and J 4 bases, leaving 11 bases between the germline ends. Here the CDR3 DNA reads TGCAGCGTTGAAGATATGGGTCGCGCAGATACGCAGTATTTT. Its protein product is CSVEDMGRADTQYF.

This CDR3 reads CASSSGTKVTEAFF. In DNA form, the CDR3 reads TGTGCCAGTAGTTCTGGGACAAAGGTGACTGAAGCTTTCTTT. The chain is built from TRBV19 and TRBJ1-1, with D tentatively TRBD1 (6 bases). The CDR3 loop spans 14 amino acids. Germline CDR1 is LNHDA and CDR2 is SQIVND (reference sequence). V dropped 5 bases and J dropped 5 bases, with 15 bases sitting between them.

V and J are TRBV6-5 and TRBJ1-4; no reliable D call. Germline lookup yields CDR1 MNHEY and CDR2 SVGAGI. The V end lost 0 bases, the J end lost 8 bases, and 13 bases lay between the germline ends. This CDR3 spans 15 amino acids. The CDR3 spells CASSYSGPLGEKLFF. Written as DNA, the CDR3 is TGTGCCAGCAGTTACTCGGGCCCCCTGGGGGAAAAACTGTTTTTT.

The chain is built from TRBV28 and TRBJ1-1; maybe TRBD1 (6 bases). V was clipped by 2 bases and J by 4 bases, with 8 bases between them. Germline CDR1 and CDR2: MDHEN and SYDVKM. There are 13 residues in the CDR3. CDR3 in amino acids: CASSLRGATEAFF. The CDR3 DNA reads as TGTGCCAGCAGTTTACGGGGGGCCACTGAAGCTTTCTTT.

The gene calls are TRBV4-3 and TRBJ1-5; D gene uncertain. Germline values: CDR1 LGHNA, CDR2 YSLEER. V was trimmed by 1 base and J by 5 bases, leaving 6 bases between them. This CDR3 has 13 amino acids. The CDR3 loop reads CASSQGQDQPQHF. The CDR3 nucleotides read TGCGCCAGCAGCCAAGGCCAAGATCAGCCCCAGCATTTT.

The chain recombines TRBV4-3 with TRBJ2-2; 13 positions agree with TRBD2. The CDR3 is made up of 18 amino acids. V was pared by 3 bases and J by 8 bases, with 12 bases of the junction left unmatched. Looked up from germline, CDR1 is LGHNA and CDR2 is YSLEER. The CDR3 here is CASSQGLAGTLEAGELFF. CDR3 DNA: TGCGCCAGCAGCCAGGGACTAGCGGGGACTCTCGAAGCTGGGGAGCTGTTTTTT.

The chain employs TRBV6-1 and TRBJ1-4; D unresolved. V was pared by 3 bases and J by 8 bases, with 10 bases between. The CDR3 is made up of 13 amino acids. Looked up from germline, CDR1 is MNHNS and CDR2 is SASEGT. This chain's CDR3 is CASSDGEREKLFF. CDR3 DNA sequence: TGTGCCAGCAGTGATGGGGAAAGGGAAAAACTGTTTTTT.

The count of this clone is one. This chain connects TRBV29-1 to TRBJ1-2; TRBD1 aligns across 12 bases. The V gene's germline CDR1 is SQVTM and CDR2 ANQGSEA. V trimming: 2 bases; J trimming: 7 bases; junction bases outside the gene matches: 5. CDR3 length: 14 amino acids. The CDR3 loop is CSVESGQGAPGYTF. CDR3 nucleotide sequence: TGCAGCGTTGAATCGGGACAGGGGGCCCCTGGCTACACCTTC.

V is TRBV29-1 and J is TRBJ1-2; D possibly corresponds to TRBD1 (5 bases). V was cut by 7 bases and J by 8 bases, with 20 bases left in between. The V gene's germline CDR1 is SQVTM and CDR2 ANQGSEA. CDR3 length: 13 residues. CDR3 nucleotide sequence: TGCAGCGGTGGGGGGGGGACGGCCGGAGGCTACACCTTC. Translated: CSGGGGTAGGYTF.

The chain carries TRBV19 and TRBJ2-3; maybe TRBD2 (5 bases). Trimming pared 6 bases from V and 0 bases from J, leaving 16 bases between. The CDR3 covers 16 residues. CDR1 LNHDA and CDR2 SQIVND come from the germline V gene (reference sequence). The CDR3 nucleotides read TGTGCCAGTAGCCACGACCCGGGATCTAGCACAGATACGCAGTATTTT. Its translation: CASSHDPGSSTDTQYF.

This chain joins TRBV19 and TRBJ1-4; D unresolved. This CDR3 comprises 14 residues. CDR1 and CDR2 (germline): LNHDA, SQIVND (reference sequence). The ends were cut back, 4 bases at V and 5 bases at J, with 11 bases in the middle. The CDR3, as DNA: TGTGCCAGTAGTAGGACGGATTCCAATGAAAAACTGTTTTTT. Translation: CASSRTDSNEKLFF. Filled out from reference TRBV19 and TRBJ1-4, the complete variable domain reads DGGITQSPKYLFRKEGQNVTLSCEQNLNHDAMYWYRQDPGQGLRLIYYSQIVNDFQKGDIAEGYSVSREKKESFPLTVTSAQKNPTAFYLCASSRTDSNEKLFFGSGTQLSVL.

V and J are TRBV2 and TRBJ2-2; no definite D call. Germline CDR1 is SNHLY and CDR2 is FYNNEI. The CDR3 extends over 13 amino acids. The V end was cut by 6 bases, the J end by 6 bases, with 11 bases between. The CDR3 loop is CASRLKLAGELFF. CDR3 DNA: TGTGCCAGCAGGTTAAAGTTGGCCGGGGAGCTGTTTTTT.

The V and J genes are TRBV27 and TRBJ1-6, with TRBD1 identical over 7 bases. Germline V gives CDR1 MNHEY, CDR2 SMNVEV (reference sequence). Losses at the gene ends were 3 bases for V and 10 bases for J; bases not matched to a gene: 9. This CDR3 spans 15 amino acids. CDR3 in amino acids: CASSFGTGADSPLHF. Written as DNA, the CDR3 is TGTGCCAGCAGTTTTGGAACAGGGGCAGACTCACCCCTCCACTTT.

The chain uses TRBV5-6 and TRBJ1-3; a possible D gene is TRBD1 (5 bases). Trimming left V 1 base short and J 2 bases short, with 7 bases between. Germline V CDR1 and CDR2: SGHDT, YYEEEE. The CDR3 consists of 14 residues. The DNA of the CDR3 is TGTGCCAGCAGCTTGCAAGGGGCTGGAAACACCATATATTTT. It specifies CASSLQGAGNTIYF.

The chain combines TRBV5-1 with TRBJ2-7, with TRBD1 matching over 7 bases. V shed 1 base, J shed 6 bases, and the junction held 4 bases outside the gene matches. The CDR3 is 13 amino acids. CDR1 and CDR2 (germline): SGHRS, YFSETQ. CDR3 amino acids: CASSLQGDGEQYF. The CDR3 DNA reads as TGCGCCAGCAGCTTGCAGGGGGACGGCGAGCAGTACTTC.

The CDR3 nucleotides read TGTGCCTGGAGCGGGGGTACGCAGTATTTT. This encodes CAWSGGTQYF. The V call is TRBV30, the J call TRBJ2-3, with D possibly matching TRBD2 (6 bases). Germline lookup yields CDR1 GTSNPN and CDR2 SVGIG (reference sequence). Trimming shortened V by 3 bases and J by 8 bases, and 6 bases separated the two germline ends. The CDR3 has 10 residues.